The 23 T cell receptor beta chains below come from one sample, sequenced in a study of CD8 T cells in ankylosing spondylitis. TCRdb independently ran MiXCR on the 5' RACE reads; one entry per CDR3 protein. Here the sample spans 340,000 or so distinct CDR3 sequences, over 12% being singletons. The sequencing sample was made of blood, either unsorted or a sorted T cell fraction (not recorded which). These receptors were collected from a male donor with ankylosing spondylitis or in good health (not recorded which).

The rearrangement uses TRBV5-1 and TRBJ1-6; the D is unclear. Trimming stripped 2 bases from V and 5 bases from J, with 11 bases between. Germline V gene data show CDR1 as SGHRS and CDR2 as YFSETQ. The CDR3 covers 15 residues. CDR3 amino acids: CASSLETANNSPLHF. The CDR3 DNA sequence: TGCGCCAGCAGCTTAGAAACAGCAAATAATTCACCCCTCCACTTT.

The CDR3 spells CASSPIRLRGTQYF. CDR3 nucleotide sequence: TGTGCCAGCAGCCCAATAAGGCTCCGCGGGACCCAGTACTTC. V gene TRBV7-2 combines with J gene TRBJ2-5; D remains unclear. Trimming removed 5 bases from V and 7 bases from J, with 17 bases in between. CDR1 and CDR2 from the germline V gene are SGHTA and FQGNSA. The CDR3 is 14 amino acids.

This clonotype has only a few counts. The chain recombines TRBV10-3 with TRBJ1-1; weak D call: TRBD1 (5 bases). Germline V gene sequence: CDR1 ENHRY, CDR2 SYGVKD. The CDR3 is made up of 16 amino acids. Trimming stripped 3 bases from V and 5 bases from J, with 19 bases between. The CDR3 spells CAISDPPSDKGTEAFF. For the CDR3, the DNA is TGTGCCATCAGTGATCCCCCCTCGGACAAGGGTACTGAAGCTTTCTTT.

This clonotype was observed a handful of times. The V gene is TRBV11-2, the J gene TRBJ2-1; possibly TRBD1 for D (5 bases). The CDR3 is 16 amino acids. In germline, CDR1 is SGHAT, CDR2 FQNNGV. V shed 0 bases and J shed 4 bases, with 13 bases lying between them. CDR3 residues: CASSLDQGPLYNEQFF. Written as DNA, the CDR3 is TGTGCCAGCAGCTTAGATCAGGGTCCCCTTTACAATGAGCAGTTCTTC. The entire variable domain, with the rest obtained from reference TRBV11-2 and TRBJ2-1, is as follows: EAGVAQSPRYKIIEKRQSVAFWCNPISGHATLYWYQQILGQGPKLLIQFQNNGVVDDSQLPKDRFSAERLKGVDSTLKIQPAKLEDSAVYLCASSLDQGPLYNEQFFGPGTRLTVL.

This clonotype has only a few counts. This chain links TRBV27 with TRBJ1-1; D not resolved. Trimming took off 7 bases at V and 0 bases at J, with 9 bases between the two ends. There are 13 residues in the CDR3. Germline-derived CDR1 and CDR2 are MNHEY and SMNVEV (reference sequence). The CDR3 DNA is TGTGCCAGCATCGGATACATGAACACTGAAGCTTTCTTT. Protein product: CASIGYMNTEAFF.

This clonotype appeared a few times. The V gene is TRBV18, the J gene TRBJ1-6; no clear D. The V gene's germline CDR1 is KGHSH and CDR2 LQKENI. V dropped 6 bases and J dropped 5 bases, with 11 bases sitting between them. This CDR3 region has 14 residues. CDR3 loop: CASSSTENNSPLHF. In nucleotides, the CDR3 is TGTGCCAGCTCTTCGACTGAGAATAATTCACCCCTCCACTTT.

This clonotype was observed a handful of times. CDR3 nucleotide sequence: TGTGCCAGCAGTTATGGGGACAGTTCTAGCTCCTATAATTCACCCCTCCACTTT. It encodes CASSYGDSSSSYNSPLHF. The chain links TRBV12-3 or TRBV12-4 to TRBJ1-6; 7 bases are shared with TRBD1. This CDR3 is built from 18 residues. The V and J ends lost 4 bases and 0 bases, in that order; junction bases with no gene match: 9.

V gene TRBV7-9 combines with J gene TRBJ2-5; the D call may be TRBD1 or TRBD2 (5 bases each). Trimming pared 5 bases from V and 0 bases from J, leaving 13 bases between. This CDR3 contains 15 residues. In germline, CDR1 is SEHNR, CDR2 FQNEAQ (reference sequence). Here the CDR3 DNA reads TGTGCCAGCAGCCCAACCGGGACCTACCAAGAGACCCAGTACTTC. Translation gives CASSPTGTYQETQYF.

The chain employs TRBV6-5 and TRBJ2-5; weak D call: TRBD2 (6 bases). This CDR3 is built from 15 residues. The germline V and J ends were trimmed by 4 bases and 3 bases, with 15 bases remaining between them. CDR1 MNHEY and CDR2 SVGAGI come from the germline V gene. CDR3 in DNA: TGTGCCAGCAGTTCCTCCCCCTGGGGGGAAGAGACCCAGTACTTC. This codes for CASSSSPWGEETQYF.

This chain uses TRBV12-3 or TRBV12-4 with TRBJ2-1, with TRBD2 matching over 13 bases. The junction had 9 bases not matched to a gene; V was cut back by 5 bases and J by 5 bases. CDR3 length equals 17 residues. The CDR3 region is CASSRLTSGGAHNEQFF. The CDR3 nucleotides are TGTGCCAGCAGTCGATTAACTAGCGGGGGGGCACACAATGAGCAGTTCTTC.

This CDR3 reads CAISQPDKGETQYF. As DNA, the CDR3 is TGTGCCATCAGCCAACCCGACAAGGGGGAGACCCAGTACTTC. This chain links TRBV10-3 with TRBJ2-5; maybe TRBD1 (5 bases). The CDR3 runs 14 residues. Germline assignment: CDR1 ENHRY and CDR2 SYGVKD. The V gene lost 6 bases and the J gene lost 5 bases, with 16 bases spanning the gap.

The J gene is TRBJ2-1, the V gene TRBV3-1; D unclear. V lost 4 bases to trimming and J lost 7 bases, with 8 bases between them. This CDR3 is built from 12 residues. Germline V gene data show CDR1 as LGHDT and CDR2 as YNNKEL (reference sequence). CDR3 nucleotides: TGTGCCAGCAGCCGGGTTAGGAATGAGCAGTTCTTC. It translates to CASSRVRNEQFF.

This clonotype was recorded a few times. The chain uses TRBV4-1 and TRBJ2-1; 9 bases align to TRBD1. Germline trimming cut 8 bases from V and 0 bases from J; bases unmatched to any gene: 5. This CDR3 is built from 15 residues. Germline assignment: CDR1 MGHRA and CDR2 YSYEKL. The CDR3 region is CASGATGGSYNEQFF. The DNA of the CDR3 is TGCGCCAGCGGTGCGACAGGGGGCTCCTACAATGAGCAGTTCTTC.

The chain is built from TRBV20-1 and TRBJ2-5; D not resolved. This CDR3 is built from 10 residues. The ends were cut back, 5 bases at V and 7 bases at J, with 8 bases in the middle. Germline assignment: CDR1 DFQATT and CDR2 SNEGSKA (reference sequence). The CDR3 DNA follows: TGCAGTGCTCCTCTAGGGACCCAGTACTTC. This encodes CSAPLGTQYF.

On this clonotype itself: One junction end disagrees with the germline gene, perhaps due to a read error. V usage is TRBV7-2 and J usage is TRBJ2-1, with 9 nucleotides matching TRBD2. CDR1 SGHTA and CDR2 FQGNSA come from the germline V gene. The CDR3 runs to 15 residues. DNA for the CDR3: TGTGCCAGCAGCTTAGTGTTAGCGGGAGACAATGAGCAGCTCTTC. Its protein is CASSLVLAGDNEQLF.

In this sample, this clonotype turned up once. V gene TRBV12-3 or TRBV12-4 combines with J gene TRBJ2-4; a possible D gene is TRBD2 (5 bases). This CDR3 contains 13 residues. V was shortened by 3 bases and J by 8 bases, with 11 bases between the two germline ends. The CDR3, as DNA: TGTGCCAGCAGTTTTTCCGAGGAGGACATTCAGTACTTC. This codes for CASSFSEEDIQYF.

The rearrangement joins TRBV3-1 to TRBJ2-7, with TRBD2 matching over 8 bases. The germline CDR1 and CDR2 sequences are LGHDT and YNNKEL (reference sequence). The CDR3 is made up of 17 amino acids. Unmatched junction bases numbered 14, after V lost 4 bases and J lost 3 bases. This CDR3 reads CASSREEAAGDIYEQYF. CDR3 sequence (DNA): TGTGCCAGCAGCCGGGAGGAGGCAGCGGGGGACATCTACGAGCAGTACTTC.

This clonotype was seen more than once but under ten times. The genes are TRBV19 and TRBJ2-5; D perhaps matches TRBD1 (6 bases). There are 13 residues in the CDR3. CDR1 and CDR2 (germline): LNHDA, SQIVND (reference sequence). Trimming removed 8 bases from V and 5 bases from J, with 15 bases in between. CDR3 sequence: CASATGYWETQYF. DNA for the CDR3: TGTGCCAGTGCTACAGGGTATTGGGAGACCCAGTACTTC.

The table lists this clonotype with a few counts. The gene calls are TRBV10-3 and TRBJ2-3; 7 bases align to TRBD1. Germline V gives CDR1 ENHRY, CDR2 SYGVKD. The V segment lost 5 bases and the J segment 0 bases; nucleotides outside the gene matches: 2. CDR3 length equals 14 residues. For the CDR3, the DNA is TGTGCCATCAGTTCGACAGGGAGCACAGATACGCAGTATTTT. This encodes CAISSTGSTDTQYF.

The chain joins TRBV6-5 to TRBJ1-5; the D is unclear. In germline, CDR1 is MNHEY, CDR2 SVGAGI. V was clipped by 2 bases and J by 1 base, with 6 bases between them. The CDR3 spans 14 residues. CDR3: CASSYDESNQPQHF. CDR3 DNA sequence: TGTGCCAGCAGTTACGATGAGAGCAATCAGCCCCAGCATTTT.

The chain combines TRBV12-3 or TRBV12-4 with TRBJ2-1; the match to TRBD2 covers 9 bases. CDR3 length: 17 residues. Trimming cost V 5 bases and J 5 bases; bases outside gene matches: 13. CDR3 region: CASSPLGLAGRDNEQFF. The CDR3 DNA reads TGTGCCAGCAGTCCCCTCGGGCTAGCGGGGAGGGACAATGAGCAGTTCTTC.

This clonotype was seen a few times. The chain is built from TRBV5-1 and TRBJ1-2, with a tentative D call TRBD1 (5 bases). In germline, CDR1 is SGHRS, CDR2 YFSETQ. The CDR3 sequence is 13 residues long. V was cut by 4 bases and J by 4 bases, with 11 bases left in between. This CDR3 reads CASSGATAYGYTF. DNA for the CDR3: TGCGCCAGCAGCGGGGCCACGGCCTATGGCTACACCTTC.

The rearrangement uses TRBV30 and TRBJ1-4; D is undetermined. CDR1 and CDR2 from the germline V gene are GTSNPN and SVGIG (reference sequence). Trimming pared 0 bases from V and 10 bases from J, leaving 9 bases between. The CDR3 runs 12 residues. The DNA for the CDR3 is TGTGCCTGGAGTGTAAGAGGGATAAAACTGTTTTTT. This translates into CAWSVRGIKLFF.